The clone carrying this T cell receptor (beta chain) came up a few times. Its target is not known. V lost 3 bases to trimming and J lost 8 bases; unmatched junction nucleotides: 10. The length of the CDR3 is 15 residues. In germline, CDR1 is SGDLS, CDR2 YYNGEE. This specimen comes from a study of cytomegalovirus exposure and HLA in healthy donors. Turning to the study itself: One earlier analysis, a look at some 180 million T cells, found 100 million to 130 million unique TCR beta sequences.

General study results and limits: Highest at DRB1 and lowest at HLA-C, TCR association rates differed among HLA loci in a later analysis. Over 150 TCR beta chains were listed as cytomegalovirus-associated.

Both 60 Vbeta primers and 13 Jbeta primers went into the PCR. TCRdb keeps only in-frame clones here, not all; method: immunoSEQ multiplex PCR. Of around 160,000 clones in the sample, about four fifths were seen once. This TCR was sampled from a male donor in good health and CMV-seropositive. The sequencing input was PBMCs. This rearrangement joins TRBV9 to TRBJ1-4, with 7 bases aligning to TRBD1. The DNA for the CDR3 is TGTGCCAGCAGCGGAGCGGGAGACAGGGAAGAAAAACTGTTTTTT. Encoded protein: CASSGAGDREEKLFF.